This TCR beta chain was sequenced for a study of blood T cell repertoires in COVID-19. As originally analysed: Using reference gene primer amplification, nucleated cell counts were estimated. Sequencing was performed with immunoSEQ multiplex PCR; in TCRdb, only in-frame clones are kept and a portion is missing. D and trimming come from the DNA, and the V and J calls and clone size come from that table. The table includes around 180,000 clones, about 80% detected once. All enrollees were about 18 to 100 years old and from around 25 US areas. Donors in Cohort 3 who had recovered were those with two negative PCRs, healthcare professional clearance, or resolution of their symptoms. The CDR3 runs to 14 residues. The V end was cut by 1 base, the J end by 4 bases, with 10 bases between. CDR1 LNHDA and CDR2 SQIVND come from the germline V gene (reference sequence).

The chain joins TRBV19 to TRBJ1-1, with D possibly being TRBD1 (6 bases). Sequenced input: PBMCs or T cells enriched from blood (not recorded which). The source of this sequence is a man in his fifties or sixties who had recovered from COVID-19. Here the CDR3 reads CASSIARRGTEAFF. The CDR3 region has the DNA TGTGCCAGTAGTATAGCCCGCAGGGGCACTGAAGCTTTCTTT.